One and the same sample provided the 25 T cell receptor beta chains below, sequenced in a study of T cell changes during pregnancy in multiple sclerosis. Sequenced by immunoSEQ multiplex PCR; TCRdb stores in-frame clones only, minus some. The sample holds about 39,000 clones, approximately 94% seen once. The sequencing used CD4+ T cells from peripheral blood mononuclear cells, collected after pregnancy. The receptors originated from a female donor with multiple sclerosis, enrolled in a pregnancy study.

This clone has just a few counts. DNA of the CDR3: TGTGCCAGCAGTCTACGTTACAATGAGCAGTTCTTC. Translation: CASSLRYNEQFF. The rearrangement uses TRBV2 and TRBJ2-1, with no clear D. CDR1 is SNHLY and CDR2 is FYNNEI in the germline V gene. Trimming pared 5 bases from V and 4 bases from J, leaving 6 bases between. CDR3 size: 12 residues. The full variable domain, with the rest looked up from reference TRBV2 and TRBJ2-1, is EPEVTQTPSHQVTQMGQEVILRCVPISNHLYFYWYRQILGQKVEFLVSFYNNEISEKSEIFDDQFSVERPDGSNFTLKIRSTKLEDSAMYFCASSLRYNEQFFGPGTRLTVL.

Written as DNA, the CDR3 is TGTGCCAGCAGCCAAGGCGGGGGAGGTCAGTACGAGCAGTACTTC. Its translation: CASSQGGGGQYEQYF. V is TRBV4-2 and J is TRBJ2-7; 7 bases match TRBD2. The CDR3 is made up of 15 amino acids. CDR1 is LGHNA and CDR2 is YNFKEQ in the germline V gene. J lost 4 bases, V lost 1 base, and 7 bases had no gene match.

The chain has TRBV9 and TRBJ1-2, with 7 bases aligning to TRBD1. This CDR3 is built from 15 residues. With 2 bases clipped from V and 0 bases from J, the junction kept 4 bases outside the gene matches. CDR1 is SGDLS and CDR2 is YYNGEE in the germline V gene. Written as DNA, the CDR3 is TGTGCCAGCAGCGTTTCGGGACAGTCTAACTATGGCTACACCTTC. Amino acid sequence: CASSVSGQSNYGYTF.

The rearrangement links TRBV4-2 to TRBJ1-1; D remains ambiguous. Germline CDR1 is LGHNA and CDR2 is YNFKEQ. The CDR3 totals 11 residues. Trimming left V 1 base short and J 11 bases short, with 8 bases between. DNA for the CDR3: TGTGCCAGCAGCCAAGGGGCTCTGGCTTTCTTT. Its translation is CASSQGALAFF.

The J gene is TRBJ2-3, the V gene TRBV19; 7 bases are shared with TRBD1. With V trimmed by 4 bases and J by 3 bases, 7 bases remained unmatched. Germline loops: CDR1 LNHDA, CDR2 SQIVND (reference sequence). This CDR3 contains 15 residues. Here the CDR3 reads CASSTNRGGTDTQYF. In nucleotides, the CDR3 is TGTGCCAGTAGTACAAACAGGGGTGGAACAGATACGCAGTATTTT.

Written as DNA, the CDR3 is TGTGCCAGCAGCAAACAGGGTGATCAGCCCCAGCATTTT. It specifies CASSKQGDQPQHF. This chain uses TRBV9 with TRBJ1-5; D is possibly TRBD1 (6 bases). The V and J ends lost 4 bases and 5 bases respectively, with 10 bases between them. The CDR3 runs 13 residues. CDR1 is SGDLS and CDR2 is YYNGEE in the germline V gene.

The chain uses TRBV6-6 and TRBJ1-1; no clear D. Germline CDR1 and CDR2: MNHNY and SVGAGI (reference sequence). The V gene lost 7 bases and the J gene lost 4 bases, with 7 bases spanning the gap. The CDR3 totals 11 residues. CDR3 nucleotide sequence: TGTGCCAGCATGGAGATCACTGAAGCTTTCTTT. Translating it yields CASMEITEAFF.

The chain couples TRBV19 to TRBJ2-1; 7 bases line up with TRBD2. V shed 5 bases, J shed 10 bases, and the junction held 5 bases outside the gene matches. The CDR3 is 12 residues long. Germline V lookup: CDR1 LNHDA, CDR2 SQIVND (reference sequence). The DNA for the CDR3 is TGTGCCAGTAGTCAGACTAGCCCCGAGCAGTTCTTC. As protein: CASSQTSPEQFF.

The chain is built from TRBV7-2 and TRBJ1-2; D gene uncertain. Germline V gene sequence: CDR1 SGHTA, CDR2 FQGNSA. The CDR3 runs 15 residues. The germline V and J ends were trimmed by 6 bases and 5 bases, with 19 bases remaining between them. Written as DNA, the CDR3 is TGTGCCAGCAGTTCAAGTCCGGGGTCGTTATATGGCTACACCTTC. Amino acid sequence: CASSSSPGSLYGYTF.

The rearrangement uses TRBV30 and TRBJ2-7, with 7 bases lining up with TRBD1. This CDR3 is 11 amino acids long. The V gene's germline CDR1 is GTSNPN and CDR2 SVGIG (reference sequence). V was pared by 5 bases and J by 3 bases, with 1 base of the junction left unmatched. The CDR3 DNA is TGTGCCTGGGGGACAGACTACGAGCAGTACTTC. Amino acid sequence: CAWGTDYEQYF.

The chain uses TRBV7-9 and TRBJ1-5; D might be TRBD1 (6 bases). Trimming left V 5 bases short and J 7 bases short, with 12 bases between. This CDR3 spans 13 amino acids. Germline V gene lookup returns CDR1 SEHNR and CDR2 FQNEAQ (reference sequence). This chain's CDR3 is CASSIQGGQPQHF. The CDR3 nucleotides are TGTGCCAGCAGCATACAGGGCGGGCAGCCCCAGCATTTT. Full variable domain (rest looked up from reference TRBV7-9 and TRBJ1-5): DTGVSQNPRHKITKRGQNVTFRCDPISEHNRLYWYRQTLGQGPEFLTYFQNEAQLEKSRLLSDRFSAERPKGSFSTLEIQRTEQGDSAMYLCASSIQGGQPQHFGDGTRLSIL.

CDR3 nucleotides: TGTGCCAGCAGTGAAGATGGGGACAGATATCAGCCCCAGCATTTT. It translates to CASSEDGDRYQPQHF. This rearrangement joins TRBV6-1 to TRBJ1-5, with 7 bases identical to TRBD1. This CDR3 has 15 amino acids. Germline V gene data show CDR1 as MNHNS and CDR2 as SASEGT. The ends lost 1 base at V and 5 bases at J; junction bases unmatched: 5.

The genes are TRBV18 and TRBJ2-7, with 9 bases matching TRBD2. Per the germline V gene, CDR1 is KGHSH and CDR2 is LQKENI. V shed 6 bases and J 2 bases; nucleotides not matched to a gene: 11. This CDR3 is 16 amino acids long. CDR3 region: CASSPGSGGYTYEQYF. CDR3 coding DNA: TGTGCCAGCTCCCCTGGTAGCGGGGGCTATACCTACGAGCAGTACTTC.

V is TRBV25-1 and J is TRBJ1-4; D is ambiguous. The CDR3 loop spans 17 amino acids. Per the germline V gene, CDR1 is MGHDK and CDR2 is SYGVNS. Trimming took 1 base from V and 0 from J, leaving 12 bases between them. The CDR3 bases are TGTGCCAGCAGTGAATTTCGAGGGCGTACAACTAATGAAAAACTGTTTTTT. It encodes CASSEFRGRTTNEKLFF. Variable domain in full (rest from reference TRBV25-1 and TRBJ1-4): EADIYQTPRYLVIGTGKKITLECSQTMGHDKMYWYQQDPGMELHLIHYSYGVNSTEKGDLSSESTVSRIRTEHFPLTLESARPSHTSQYLCASSEFRGRTTNEKLFFGSGTQLSVL.

This clone occurred once. J is TRBJ1-1 and V is TRBV2; perhaps TRBD1 as D (5 bases). Trimming cost V 6 bases and J 0 bases, with 8 bases left between them. This CDR3 contains 13 residues. Germline V gene data show CDR1 as SNHLY and CDR2 as FYNNEI. The CDR3 region is CASRGLMNTEAFF. CDR3 nucleotide sequence: TGTGCCAGCAGGGGACTCATGAACACTGAAGCTTTCTTT.

This chain links TRBV6-1 with TRBJ2-1; no clear D gene. The CDR3 has 16 amino acids. Trimming cost V 2 bases and J 0 bases, with 11 bases left between them. Germline V gene lookup returns CDR1 MNHNS and CDR2 SASEGT. CDR3 protein: CASSERHRSSYNEQFF. CDR3 DNA sequence: TGTGCCAGCAGTGAACGTCACCGGAGCTCCTACAATGAGCAGTTCTTC.

The chain joins TRBV7-6 to TRBJ2-7; no definite D call. This CDR3 region has 15 residues. The V gene lost 5 bases and the J gene lost 0 bases, with 14 bases spanning the gap. The germline V gene encodes CDR1 SGHVS and CDR2 FNYEAQ. The CDR3 DNA reads as TGTGCCAGCAGCCAAATAAACGCAGGCTCCTACGAGCAGTACTTC. It is translated as CASSQINAGSYEQYF.

V gene TRBV9 combines with J gene TRBJ2-3, with TRBD2 identical over 7 bases. V gave up 3 bases and J gave up 10 bases; unmatched junction bases: 8. The CDR3 contains 13 residues. Germline V gene lookup returns CDR1 SGDLS and CDR2 YYNGEE. The CDR3 spells CASSDGTTLAQYF. The CDR3 region has the DNA TGTGCCAGCAGCGATGGGACTACCCTTGCGCAGTATTTT.

CDR3 region: CASSLGGQKQETQYF. As DNA, the CDR3 is TGTGCCAGTAGTCTCGGAGGACAGAAACAAGAGACCCAGTACTTC. V usage is TRBV19 and J usage is TRBJ2-5; D may be TRBD1 (6 bases). The CDR3 is 15 residues long. Germline V lookup: CDR1 LNHDA, CDR2 SQIVND (reference sequence). V dropped 5 bases and J dropped 2 bases, with 15 bases sitting between them.

This chain connects TRBV4-1 to TRBJ2-1; D might be TRBD2 (6 bases). CDR3 size: 14 residues. Germline V lookup: CDR1 MGHRA, CDR2 YSYEKL. The V end was cut by 3 bases, the J end by 4 bases, with 10 bases between. The CDR3 loop reads CASSHSAGYNEQFF. CDR3 nucleotide sequence: TGCGCCAGCAGCCATAGTGCGGGGTACAATGAGCAGTTCTTC.

The gene calls are TRBV6-6 and TRBJ2-3, with D maybe TRBD2 (5 bases). Trimming removed 10 bases from V and 3 bases from J, with 14 bases in between. CDR3 length: 13 amino acids. Germline V gene sequence: CDR1 MNHNY, CDR2 SVGAGI (reference sequence). The CDR3 sequence is CAIQRGSTDTQYF. As DNA, the CDR3 is TGTGCCATACAAAGAGGGAGTACAGATACGCAGTATTTT.

The V call is TRBV18, the J call TRBJ1-2; 8 bases map to TRBD1. CDR1 is KGHSH and CDR2 is LQKENI in the germline V gene. The CDR3 contains 15 residues. V shed 3 bases, J shed 2 bases, and the junction held 5 bases outside the gene matches. Here the CDR3 reads CASSPSDRVNYGYTF. The CDR3 DNA sequence: TGTGCCAGCTCACCCTCGGACAGGGTAAACTATGGCTACACCTTC.

J is TRBJ2-1 and V is TRBV5-1; TRBD2 matches 14 bases. The length of the CDR3 is 15 residues. Germline CDR1 is SGHRS and CDR2 is YFSETQ. The V gene end was trimmed by 4 bases and the J gene end by 10 bases; junction bases not matched to a gene: 7. The CDR3 DNA reads as TGCGCCAGCAGCCTCGGGACTAGCGGGGGAATGGAGCAGTTCTTC. Protein: CASSLGTSGGMEQFF.

V gene TRBV7-3 combines with J gene TRBJ1-5; 9 bases line up with TRBD1. With 8 bases clipped from V and 0 bases from J, the junction kept 14 bases outside the gene matches. Looked up from germline, CDR1 is SGHTA and CDR2 is FQGTGA. This CDR3 has 18 amino acids. CDR3 loop: CASGYRGQAPVSNQPQHF. The CDR3 DNA follows: TGTGCCAGCGGGTACAGGGGGCAAGCGCCCGTTAGCAATCAGCCCCAGCATTTT.

The chain joins TRBV11-3 to TRBJ2-1, with 7 bases identical to TRBD1. Losses at the gene ends were 2 bases for V and 10 bases for J; bases not matched to a gene: 5. This CDR3 comprises 13 residues. The germline V gene encodes CDR1 SGHNT and CDR2 YENEEA. The CDR3 DNA reads TGTGCCAGCAGCTTAAGGGGGCGCGTAGAGCAGTTCTTC. Translating gives CASSLRGRVEQFF.